The 27 T cell receptor beta chains below were found in one sample sequenced in a study of blood T cell repertoires in COVID-19. Some clones are missing from TCRdb's copy, which holds only in-frame ones; the method was immunoSEQ multiplex PCR. This sample has about 320,000 clones; about 90% occur once, and the top ten carry about 6%. Material for sequencing was peripheral blood. The receptors originated from a young man who had recovered from COVID-19.

This clone was counted between two and nine times. The chain carries TRBV5-1 and TRBJ2-7; 7 positions match TRBD2. The V and J ends lost 0 bases and 2 bases, in that order; junction bases with no gene match: 8. The V gene's germline CDR1 is SGHRS and CDR2 YFSETQ. This CDR3 has 16 residues. The DNA for the CDR3 is TGCGCCAGCAGCTTGGCCGGTGGAGGGACTACCTACGAGCAGTACTTC. It is translated as CASSLAGGGTTYEQYF.

This chain links TRBV19 with TRBJ2-3; the match to TRBD2 covers 11 bases. The CDR3 consists of 12 residues. Germline lookup yields CDR1 LNHDA and CDR2 SQIVND (reference sequence). CDR3 protein: CGSSGRSDTQYF. The CDR3 DNA follows: TGTGGCTCTAGCGGGAGGTCAGATACGCAGTATTTT.

This sequence joins TRBV4-1 and TRBJ1-1; D not resolved. CDR3 length: 14 amino acids. Per germline, CDR1 MGHRA and CDR2 YSYEKL. The V and J ends lost 1 base and 1 base respectively, with 7 bases between them. The CDR3 DNA reads as TGCGCCAGCAGCCAAGTAGGAGAGAACACTGAAGCTTTCTTT. Residues: CASSQVGENTEAFF.

The gene calls are TRBV2 and TRBJ1-5; tentatively, D is TRBD1 (6 bases). V was trimmed by 7 bases and J by 7 bases, leaving 14 bases between them. From germline, CDR1 is SNHLY and CDR2 FYNNEI. This CDR3 has 13 amino acids. In nucleotides, the CDR3 is TGTGCCAGCAAAAGACAGGAACTCCAGCCCCAGCATTTT. This encodes CASKRQELQPQHF.

V and J are TRBV5-1 and TRBJ2-1, with 9 bases that match TRBD1. Germline CDR1 reads SGHRS; CDR2 reads YFSETQ. V shed 4 bases, J shed 9 bases, and the junction held 11 bases outside the gene matches. The CDR3 runs to 15 residues. The CDR3, as DNA: TGCGCCAGCAGCCCGGCCGGGACAGGGATCGGTGAGCAGTTCTTC. Amino acid sequence: CASSPAGTGIGEQFF.

Only a few counts were recorded for this clone. This sequence joins TRBV6-1 and TRBJ1-2, with TRBD1 matching 7 bases. CDR3 length: 14 amino acids. Germline V CDR1 and CDR2: MNHNS, SASEGT. Trimming at V came to 6 bases and at J to 2 bases, leaving 6 bases not matched to a gene. The chain's CDR3 is CASRGAGGNYGYTF. For the CDR3, the DNA is TGTGCCAGCAGAGGGGCAGGGGGAAACTATGGCTACACCTTC.

The chain is built from TRBV7-9 and TRBJ1-3; the D gene is possibly TRBD1 (6 bases). The CDR3 covers 15 residues. Germline assignment: CDR1 SEHNR and CDR2 FQNEAQ (reference sequence). V was pared by 10 bases and J by 1 base, with 17 bases between. The CDR3 loop reads CANTEGGTSGNTIYF. The CDR3 nucleotides are TGTGCCAACACGGAGGGGGGGACTTCTGGAAACACCATATATTTT. The complete variable domain, with remaining parts taken from reference TRBV7-9 and TRBJ1-3, reads DTGVSQNPRHKITKRGQNVTFRCDPISEHNRLYWYRQTLGQGPEFLTYFQNEAQLEKSRLLSDRFSAERPKGSFSTLEIQRTEQGDSAMYLCANTEGGTSGNTIYFGEGSWLTVV.

The chain combines TRBV7-3 with TRBJ2-2; TRBD2 aligns across 10 bases. The CDR3 covers 16 residues. Germline CDR1 is SGHTA and CDR2 is FQGTGA. J was trimmed by 5 bases and V by 4 bases; bases with no gene match: 7. The CDR3 sequence: CASSSIAGGVTGELFF. CDR3 nucleotides: TGTGCCAGCAGCTCCATAGCGGGAGGAGTTACCGGGGAGCTGTTTTTT.

J is TRBJ2-1 and V is TRBV6-1; 10 nucleotides line up with TRBD2. The germline V gene has CDR1 MNHNS and CDR2 SASEGT. With V trimmed by 4 bases and J by 1 base, 13 bases remained unmatched. This CDR3 has 19 amino acids. The CDR3 region is CASSGRGASGSWSYNEQFF. In nucleotides, the CDR3 is TGTGCCAGCAGTGGTAGGGGTGCTAGCGGGAGTTGGTCCTACAATGAGCAGTTCTTC.

The chain links TRBV29-1 to TRBJ1-2, with 7 bases that match TRBD1. Per the germline V gene, CDR1 is SQVTM and CDR2 is ANQGSEA. This CDR3 is built from 13 residues. V shed 5 bases, J shed 4 bases, and the junction held 7 bases outside the gene matches. In DNA, the CDR3 is TGCAGCGTTCCCAGGGGGTCGTCCTATGGCTACACCTTC. This translates into CSVPRGSSYGYTF.

The gene calls are TRBV4-1 and TRBJ2-4, with TRBD2 matching over 11 bases. The CDR3 spans 18 residues. Germline CDR1 reads MGHRA; CDR2 reads YSYEKL. After removal of 1 base from V and 1 base from J, the junction contained 6 bases not matched to a gene. The CDR3 spells CASSQGLAGGEAKNIQYF. Here the CDR3 DNA reads TGCGCCAGCAGCCAAGGTTTAGCGGGGGGGGAGGCCAAAAACATTCAGTACTTC.

The chain recombines TRBV11-2 with TRBJ1-5, with a weak D call TRBD1 (5 bases). This CDR3 spans 14 amino acids. Germline assignment: CDR1 SGHAT and CDR2 FQNNGV. Trimming removed 2 bases at V and 1 base at J, with 6 bases between. The CDR3 is CASSLQGSNQPQHF. DNA for the CDR3: TGTGCCAGCAGCTTACAGGGCAGCAATCAGCCCCAGCATTTT.

The chain has TRBV15 and TRBJ1-5, with D possibly being TRBD1 (5 bases). The V gene lost 1 base and the J gene lost 7 bases, with 14 bases spanning the gap. From germline, CDR1 is LNHNV and CDR2 YYDKDF (reference sequence). The CDR3 consists of 15 residues. The CDR3: CATSRGYQGRQPQHF. The CDR3 DNA reads as TGTGCCACCAGCAGAGGTTACCAGGGTCGGCAGCCCCAGCATTTT.

The gene calls are TRBV7-2 and TRBJ2-5; D gene ambiguous. The CDR3 extends over 13 amino acids. In germline, CDR1 is SGHTA, CDR2 FQGNSA. Trimming took 2 bases from V and 7 from J, leaving 11 bases between them. The CDR3 coding sequence is TGTGCCAGCAGCTTAAATCCTCCCGGGACCCAGTACTTC. Its translation: CASSLNPPGTQYF.

V is TRBV3-1 (or the pseudogene TRBV3-2) and J is TRBJ2-5, with 10 positions matching TRBD2. The CDR3 totals 15 residues. V lost 4 bases, J lost 4 bases, and 6 bases stayed unmatched. Looked up from germline, CDR1 is LGHDT and CDR2 is YNNKEL (reference sequence). The CDR3 sequence: CASSLALAGAETQYF. CDR3 nucleotide sequence: TGTGCCAGCAGCCTAGCGCTAGCGGGAGCAGAGACCCAGTACTTC.

V usage is TRBV7-2 and J usage is TRBJ2-3, with 10 bases that match TRBD1. The germline CDR1 and CDR2 sequences are SGHTA and FQGNSA. V shed 1 base, J shed 5 bases, and the junction held 3 bases outside the gene matches. The CDR3 has 15 residues. CDR3 DNA sequence: TGTGCCAGCAGCTTAGGACAGGGGGCGAGAGATACGCAGTATTTT. This translates into CASSLGQGARDTQYF.

J is TRBJ1-5 and V is TRBV18; 8 bases map to TRBD1. J was trimmed by 7 bases and V by 2 bases; bases with no gene match: 7. Per germline, CDR1 KGHSH and CDR2 LQKENI. The CDR3 contains 15 residues. CDR3 sequence (DNA): TGTGCCAGCTCACCAAGGACAGGGATCGACCAGCCCCAGCATTTT. This codes for CASSPRTGIDQPQHF.

The CDR3 DNA reads as TGTGCCAGCAGCCCTCCTCCGGGAGGGTCTAACACTGAAGCTTTCTTT. It codes for CASSPPPGGSNTEAFF. V is TRBV7-2 and J is TRBJ1-1; D remains ambiguous. The CDR3 runs 16 residues. Germline-derived CDR1 and CDR2 are SGHTA and FQGNSA. V shed 5 bases and J shed 2 bases, with 18 bases lying between them.

The rearrangement uses TRBV2 and TRBJ2-7; tentative D call: TRBD2 (5 bases). V was shortened by 7 bases and J by 3 bases, with 19 bases between the two germline ends. The length of the CDR3 is 15 residues. Per the germline V gene, CDR1 is SNHLY and CDR2 is FYNNEI. CDR3 nucleotide sequence: TGTGCCAGCAAACCCTCATCGGGATTTGACTACGAGCAGTACTTC. This translates into CASKPSSGFDYEQYF. The complete variable domain, with remaining parts taken from reference TRBV2 and TRBJ2-7, reads EPEVTQTPSHQVTQMGQEVILRCVPISNHLYFYWYRQILGQKVEFLVSFYNNEISEKSEIFDDQFSVERPDGSNFTLKIRSTKLEDSAMYFCASKPSSGFDYEQYFGPGTRLTVT.

The rearrangement links TRBV6-5 to TRBJ1-2; TRBD1 is a possible D gene (6 bases). The CDR3 contains 14 residues. Trimming removed 7 bases at V and 5 bases at J, with 17 bases between. Germline values: CDR1 MNHEY, CDR2 SVGAGI. CDR3 bases: TGTGCCAGCACCAAAACAGGGTACGGGTATGGCTACACCTTC. Its protein is CASTKTGYGYGYTF.

This clone was seen only once. The gene calls are TRBV6-1 and TRBJ1-4; D remains unclear. Per the germline V gene, CDR1 is MNHNS and CDR2 is SASEGT. V gave up 3 bases and J gave up 8 bases, with 4 bases separating them. The CDR3 loop spans 11 amino acids. CDR3 nucleotide sequence: TGTGCCAGCAGTGATATGGAAAAACTGTTTTTT. This encodes CASSDMEKLFF.

This chain uses TRBV7-3 with TRBJ2-1; 9 nucleotides align to TRBD1. The V segment lost 1 base and the J segment 9 bases; nucleotides outside the gene matches: 4. The CDR3 has 14 amino acids. Germline V gene sequence: CDR1 SGHTA, CDR2 FQGTGA. DNA of the CDR3: TGTGCCAGCAGCTTAAGACAGGGGGTGAGTGAGCAGTTCTTC. It codes for CASSLRQGVSEQFF.

This rearrangement joins TRBV6-2 or TRBV6-3 to TRBJ2-5, with 8 bases that match TRBD2. Germline CDR1 MNHEY, CDR2 SVGEGT. V was pared by 6 bases and J by 4 bases, with 7 bases of the junction left unmatched. The CDR3 length is 14 residues. DNA of the CDR3: TGTGCCAGCAGCCCCGGGGGGGGCAGAGAGACCCAGTACTTC. Its translation: CASSPGGGRETQYF.

The V gene is TRBV4-3, the J gene TRBJ1-2; possible D gene TRBD1, 6 bases. The CDR3 totals 16 residues. The germline gives CDR1 LGHNA, CDR2 YSLEER. With 1 base removed from V and 4 bases from J, the gap between germline ends came to 16 bases. CDR3: CASSQGGQRSIYGYTF. CDR3 nucleotide sequence: TGCGCCAGCAGCCAAGGAGGACAGCGGTCGATCTATGGCTACACCTTC.

The genes are TRBV11-1 and TRBJ2-5; possible D gene TRBD1, 6 bases. V was pared by 5 bases and J by 7 bases, with 17 bases between. The germline V gene encodes CDR1 SGHAT and CDR2 FQDESV (reference sequence). This CDR3 has 14 residues. The CDR3 nucleotides read TGTGCCAGCAGCCCGGACCTCCTAGGGGGGACCCAGTACTTC. It translates to CASSPDLLGGTQYF.

The genes are TRBV6-2 or TRBV6-3 and TRBJ2-3; D is unclear. Trimming took off 1 base at V and 0 bases at J, with 8 bases between the two ends. This CDR3 region has 15 residues. Per the germline V gene, CDR1 is MNHEY and CDR2 is SVGEGT. Here the CDR3 reads CASSYFEESTDTQYF. The CDR3 coding sequence is TGTGCCAGCAGTTACTTCGAAGAGAGCACAGATACGCAGTATTTT.

The genes are TRBV6-5 and TRBJ2-3; D gene ambiguous. Germline lookup yields CDR1 MNHEY and CDR2 SVGAGI. The CDR3 is 13 amino acids. The V and J ends lost 4 bases and 6 bases respectively, with 11 bases between them. The CDR3 loop reads CASSLTHGDTQYF. CDR3 bases: TGTGCCAGCAGTTTGACCCACGGGGATACGCAGTATTTT.